The rows below give T cell receptor beta chains drawn from one sample of a study of cytomegalovirus exposure and HLA in healthy donors. Sequenced by immunoSEQ multiplex PCR; TCRdb stores in-frame clones only, minus some. Counted here are about 130,000 clones, over 70% occurring once; the ten biggest clones make up 3% to 5%. The sample consisted of PBMCs. All receptors derive from a man aged 40-55 years in good health and CMV-seropositive. Each CDR3 is given without its conserved first and last residue.

V,J,CDR3
TRBV27,TRBJ1-5,ASSLQGSNQPQH
TRBV5-6,TRBJ2-2,ASSLLGGKNTGELF
TRBV6-1,TRBJ2-1,ASSEEQAYNEQF
TRBV7-8,TRBJ2-5,ASSFAAAPYQETQY
TRBV28,TRBJ1-1,ASGEGQGREAF
TRBV30,TRBJ1-6,AWPGLGLDNSPLH
TRBV11-2,TRBJ2-3,ASSPLWGGRSDTQY
TRBV9,TRBJ2-7,ASSVGGPGERY
TRBV5-1,TRBJ1-1,ASSLAGQGAEAF
TRBV5-1,TRBJ2-3,ASRGTGGPDTQY
TRBV29-1,TRBJ2-1,SVPTGQLENEQF
TRBV27,TRBJ1-5,ASSSDTGVDQPQH
TRBV6-1,TRBJ1-1,ASSMPGTGRTEAF
TRBV7-2,TRBJ1-2,ASSRAVAAYGYT